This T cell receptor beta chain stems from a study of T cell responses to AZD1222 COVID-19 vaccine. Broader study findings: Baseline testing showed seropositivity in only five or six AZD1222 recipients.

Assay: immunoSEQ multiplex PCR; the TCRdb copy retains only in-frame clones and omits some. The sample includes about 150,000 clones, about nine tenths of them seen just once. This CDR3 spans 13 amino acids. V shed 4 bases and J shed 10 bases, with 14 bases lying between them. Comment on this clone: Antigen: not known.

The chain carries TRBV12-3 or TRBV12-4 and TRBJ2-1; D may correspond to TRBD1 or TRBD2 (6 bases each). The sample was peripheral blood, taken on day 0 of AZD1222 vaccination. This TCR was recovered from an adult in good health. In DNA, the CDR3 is TGTGCCAGCAGTTACGGGACTCAGGGGGAGCAGTTCTTC. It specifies CASSYGTQGEQFF.